Each of the 9 T cell receptor beta chains below was sequenced from the same sample in a study of technical replicates of blood from a handful of donors. Repertoires were generated with immunoSEQ multiplex PCR, while TCRdb's copy carries only in-frame clones and drops some. The table lists tens of thousands of clones, 91% of them singletons. Material for sequencing was T cells isolated from PBMCs. The origin of the receptors is a human donor in good health. Some clones in this sample may be carry-over from other donors' samples.

Written as DNA, the CDR3 is TGTGCCAGCAGTTTATCGAGGGTTTACAATGAGCAGTTCTTC. Its translation is CASSLSRVYNEQFF. This sequence joins TRBV27 and TRBJ2-1, with D tentatively TRBD2 (5 bases). V was shortened by 0 bases and J by 4 bases, with 7 bases between the two germline ends. Per the germline V gene, CDR1 is MNHEY and CDR2 is SMNVEV (reference sequence). The CDR3 length is 14 residues.

In this sample, this clone turned up once. The chain recombines TRBV7-6 with TRBJ1-2; TRBD1 matches at 9 bases. V lost 2 bases, J lost 6 bases, and 19 bases stayed unmatched. Germline assignment: CDR1 SGHVS and CDR2 FNYEAQ. CDR3 length equals 19 residues. CDR3 bases: TGTGCCAGCAGCTTAAGCAGCCCGGGACAGGGTAACGATAGAGATGGCTACACCTTC. Translating it yields CASSLSSPGQGNDRDGYTF.

V and J are TRBV6-1 and TRBJ2-1; the match to TRBD2 covers 10 bases. This CDR3 has 17 amino acids. Germline trimming cut 4 bases from V and 6 bases from J; bases unmatched to any gene: 12. Germline V gives CDR1 MNHNS, CDR2 SASEGT. This chain's CDR3 is CASSGSSSGRGLNEQFF. The CDR3 DNA reads as TGTGCCAGCAGTGGCAGTTCTAGCGGGAGAGGTCTCAATGAGCAGTTCTTC.

V and J are TRBV9 and TRBJ1-2, with D unclear. V lost 4 bases, J lost 7 bases, and 14 bases lay in between. Germline CDR1 reads SGDLS; CDR2 reads YYNGEE. The CDR3 spans 13 residues. The CDR3 reads CASSSREGSGYTF. The CDR3 DNA sequence: TGTGCCAGCAGCTCCCGGGAGGGCTCTGGCTACACCTTC.

The chain links TRBV5-1 to TRBJ2-3; 10 bases map to TRBD2. Germline values: CDR1 SGHRS, CDR2 YFSETQ. V dropped 4 bases and J dropped 4; count of bases not matched to a gene: 6. The CDR3 length is 15 residues. CDR3 bases: TGCGCCAGCAGCGAGGCTAGCGGGAGCGCAGATACGCAGTATTTT. This sequence encodes CASSEASGSADTQYF.

The chain employs TRBV7-2 and TRBJ2-1, with 7 bases matching TRBD2. Trimming at V came to 5 bases and at J to 9 bases, leaving 13 bases not matched to a gene. The CDR3 is 15 amino acids. CDR1 is SGHTA, CDR2 FQGNSA, per germline. This chain's CDR3 is CASSPGLMYSSEQFF. The CDR3 coding sequence is TGTGCCAGCAGCCCGGGACTAATGTATTCGAGTGAGCAGTTCTTC.

The V call is TRBV10-3, the J call TRBJ2-7; possibly TRBD2 for D (5 bases). The ends were cut back, 7 bases at V and 4 bases at J, with 11 bases in the middle. The CDR3 runs 12 residues. The V gene's germline CDR1 is ENHRY and CDR2 SYGVKD. The CDR3 reads CAINAGQYEQYF. The CDR3 DNA sequence: TGTGCCATCAATGCGGGCCAGTACGAGCAGTACTTC.

The chain uses TRBV6-5 and TRBJ2-7, with 7 bases that match TRBD1. Germline values: CDR1 MNHEY, CDR2 SVGAGI. The ends lost 6 bases at V and 7 bases at J; junction bases unmatched: 9. The CDR3 spans 13 residues. The CDR3 loop reads CASSPTGFKEQYF. The DNA of the CDR3 is TGTGCCAGCAGCCCGACAGGGTTTAAGGAGCAGTACTTC.

V and J are TRBV5-3 and TRBJ2-5; D possibly corresponds to TRBD1 (6 bases). TRBV5-3 is designated an ORF whose function remains uncertain. V gave up 3 bases and J gave up 6 bases, with 12 bases separating them. The CDR3 is 13 amino acids. CDR3 in DNA: TGTGCCAGAAGCTCACAGGGCGCTAAGACCCAGTACTTC. This codes for CARSSQGAKTQYF.